This entry is about one T cell receptor (beta chain). Its antigen remains unidentified. Noted treatment: some 20 received Ad26.COV2.S at low or high dose, single or two shots; roughly 5 received placebo; per-sample allocation not given. The investigators took samples on day 63 after the first vaccine or placebo injection. CDR1 SGHRS and CDR2 YFSETQ come from the germline V gene. V was trimmed by 0 bases and J by 2 bases, leaving 9 bases between them. CDR3 length: 14 residues. These data originate in a study of Ad26.COV2.S vaccination and SARS-CoV-2 variants. At the level of the study: Donor had been placed in the Ad26.COV2.S arm of the COV1001 trial. Intramuscular Ad26.COV2.S doses were given once or twice, 56 days apart.

Study conclusions and caveats: CD8+ and CD4+ T cells specific for spike reportedly responded with substantial breadth after vaccination. Vaccine and placebo recipients had comparable breadth of non-spike TCRs.

The assay was immunoSEQ multiplex PCR, and TCRdb's table has in-frame clones only and misses some. The sample has some 640,000 clones, roughly nine tenths seen once. Sequencing was performed on peripheral blood, taken in a trial of Ad26.COV2.S vaccine versus placebo. This sequence joins TRBV5-1 and TRBJ2-7; D remains unclear. The origin of this receptor is a person between 18 and 65 years old who received the Ad26.COV2.S COVID-19 vaccine or a placebo. The chain's CDR3 is CASSLVGLTYEQYF. CDR3 DNA: TGCGCCAGCAGCTTGGTGGGGTTGACCTACGAGCAGTACTTC. Looking up the rest from reference TRBV5-1 and TRBJ2-7 gives the full variable domain: KAGVTQTPRYLIKTRGQQVTLSCSPISGHRSVSWYQQTPGQGLQFLFEYFSETQRNKGNFPGRFSGRQFSNSRSEMNVSTLELGDSALYLCASSLVGLTYEQYFGPGTRLTVT.